Here is one T cell receptor beta chain with its context. The antigen it recognizes is unknown. Base qualities are missing; no much larger clone stands one base away. This entry belongs to a study of memory CD4+ T cells and cytomegalovirus serostatus (dated by TCRdb to the late 2010s). Regarding the research as a whole: The cohort included approximately 35 healthy adults from Belgium, of whom 9 were CMV seropositive and 24 were CMV seronegative. CD4+ memory TCRbeta repertoires of a Belgian cohort with known cytomegalovirus serostatus were sequenced in order to replicate a published TCR-based CMV serostatus classifier.

Genomic DNA was extracted from sorted cells with the Quick-DNA Microprep Kit. TCRbeta DNA was amplified with the immunoSEQ hsTCRbeta kit following the manufacturer's protocol. TCRbeta libraries were sequenced on an Illumina MiSeq instrument. The original pipeline was this. After out-of-frame sequences were removed, some 2 million distinct TCRbeta sequences remained, averaging approximately 68,000 per individual. Each individual was scored according to the count of 164 previously reported CMV-associated TCRbeta sequences and the total productive distinct TCRbeta count. A beta-binomial model was reimplemented in Python, and scikit-learn random forests with default parameters were trained on data from the US cohort. On the Belgian cohort, classifier performance was reported as the median AUC, along with percentile confidence intervals, across 10,000 bootstrap iterations. TCRdb mirrors the immuneACCESS table, restricted to in-frame sequences. Some clones are absent from its copies; in checked studies, under half trace to an unresolved V gene, and the reason for the others is unknown. D and trimming come from the DNA, and the V and J calls and clone size come from that table. The table for this sample lists 45,000 to 50,000 clones; around 80% of them were counted only once. The ten top clones hold 0.6% to 0.9% of the sample.

Between the V and J ends, shortened by 1 base and 11 bases respectively, the junction contains 23 bases. The germline V gene gives CDR1 as SNHLY and CDR2 as FYNNEI. The cysteine opens and the phenylalanine closes a CDR3 of 16 amino acids. Kept here is only the CDR3 DNA, which spans 48 bases and is read in frame from base 1. Single viable CD3+CD4+CD8-CD45RO+ cells were sorted as memory CD4+ T cells on a FACSAria II. CMV serostatus was determined with a Roche Elecsys assay detecting serum IgG against CMV pp150, pp28, p38 and p52. Once the samples were thawed, total CD4+ T cells were enriched through positive selection using CD4 magnetic microbeads. Samples originated from another study that specifically interrogated the CD4+ T cell memory repertoire. Peripheral blood mononuclear cells were isolated and cryopreserved according to standard operating procedures, and serum was kept at -80 degrees C. CD3-PerCP (BW264/56), CD4-APC (RPA-T4), CD45RO-PE (UCHT1) and CD8-Pacific Orange (3B5) antibodies were used for staining, and non-viable cells were excluded with Sytox blue.

The paper as a whole reports these results and caveats: Unlike the original study, which covered naive and memory CD4+ and CD8+ populations, the Belgian study sequenced only CD4+CD45RO+ memory cells. CMV serostatus prediction reached a median bootstrapped AUC of about 0.96 with the original framework and 0.75 to 0.92 with a US-trained random forest. Among the roughly 160 previously reported CMV-associated TCRbeta sequences, some 69 showed up in the CD4+ memory repertoires, with each one found in between one and five individuals. A median bootstrapped AUC of around 0.95 with a 95% CI of 0.76-1.00 was achieved on the Belgian cohort by the original-framework classifier. The results were interpreted as suggesting that the CMV-associated TCR signature is mostly present in the CD4+ memory repertoire.

Rearrangement joined TRBV2 to TRBJ1-1, with no reliable assignment of the D segment. Sequencing used memory CD4+ T cells from blood. The TCR sequence derives from an adult in good health and CMV-seronegative. CDR3 sequence: CASSEDVGRAGFRAFF. In nucleotides, the sequence is TGTGCCAGCAGTGAAGACGTCGGAAGGGCAGGATTTCGGGCTTTCTTT.